The clone carrying this T cell receptor (beta chain) was picked up many times. Its antigen is still unknown. This specimen comes from a study of regulatory T cells in long-lasting Graves disease. Whole-study results and caveats: Results may be inaccurate due to the small sample size.

The TCR beta library used iRepertoire HTBI primers with Arm-PCR amplification of CDR3. Via MiXCR, TCRdb re-called the multiplex PCR reads, giving one row per CDR3 protein. The sample lists some 410,000 distinct CDR3 sequences; 16% were seen once. Time point here: newly diagnosed GD, antithyroid drugs for less than 3 months. With RNA extracted from PBMCs as input, the TCR library was made. Those enrolled as patients came out of an endocrinology department in Xi'an, China. These data are also associated with another study on T cells in Graves' hyperthyroidism and ophthalmopathy. As that study records: A set of HTBI primers served as the primers for a first-round RT-PCR of the TCR CDR3. A 13 V-J signature model discriminated ophthalmopathy versus stable hyperthyroidism.

The sequencing used peripheral blood mononuclear cells (PBMCs), collected at new diagnosis, from a patient treated with antithyroid drugs. This sequence originates from a woman between 25 and 40 years old with Graves disease.

The CDR3 loop is CASSSGRTEAFF. The CDR3 coding sequence is TGTGCCAGCAGTTCTGGTCGGACTGAAGCTTTCTTT. The V call is TRBV6-2 or TRBV6-3, the J call TRBJ1-1; D not certain. This CDR3 has 12 amino acids. Germline V gene data show CDR1 as MNHEY and CDR2 as SVGEGT. Trimming shortened V by 4 bases and J by 5 bases, and 8 bases separated the two germline ends.